This TCR beta chain was recovered during a study of blood T cell repertoires in COVID-19 (TCRdb year 2020). A note on the overall study: Collaborator samples came from the United States, Italy and Spain and covered acute and convalescent phases of COVID-19. The prospective study material was composed of cDNA or gDNA derived from T cells, B-cell-depleted T cells, or PBMCs. Subjects who had been exposed to COVID-19, were actively infected with it, or had recovered from it provided the deeply sampled blood TCRbeta repertoires that made up the dataset. A freely available public database, intended as a resource for researchers studying the immune response to SARS-CoV-2, is where the repertoires were released. The samples were drawn from the first 160 participants of the ongoing ImmuneRACE study and from over 950 subjects provided by 6 global collaborators. A de-identified subject ID, COVID-19 status, age in years and sex were almost always included in the sample metadata. Where available, HLA class I and class II types were obtained from metadata supplied by the sample provider rather than from assay-based typing.

One collaborating source in Seattle enrolled patients during active infection and followed them longitudinally through the course of disease. Whole blood was collected in K2EDTA tubes by collaborating institutions according to the institutions' own protocols. Collaborator samples were shipped for TCRbeta analysis as frozen whole blood, isolated PBMCs, or DNA extracted from either sample type. At the junction V is shortened by 7 bases and J by 7 bases, with 14 bases in between. In the germline V gene, CDR1 corresponds to SGHTA and CDR2 to FQGNSA. Its CDR3 holds 13 amino acids, cysteine through phenylalanine. Only the CDR3 DNA stays, 39 bases, in frame from base 1. What the authors observed across the whole study: How much clinical and demographic metadata was included differed by source and by participant, and the metadata was provided uncurated.

TCRbeta CDR3 regions were amplified from genomic DNA using the immunoSEQ Assay, a bias-controlled multiplex PCR. For the original study's pipeline: Nucleated cell counts per sample were estimated from amplification of reference gene primers within the assay. To quantify the absolute abundance of each unique TCRbeta CDR3 rearrangement, sequence reads were collapsed and filtered. For each sample, productive Simpson clonality was calculated as the square root of Simpson's diversity index across productive rearrangements. TCRdb re-hosts the immuneACCESS table, in-frame sequences only. Its copies lack some clones; in the studies checked, an unresolved V gene accounts for under half of them, and the cause for the rest is not known. V, J and clone size derive from that table, while D and trimming were established from the DNA sequence. Present in this sample are approximately 350,000 clones, 87% of which were seen just once. More than 5% of the sample is held by the ten biggest clonotypes.

As regards this clone: Its antigen specificity is not known. Base qualities are not recorded, but no much larger clone differs from it by a single base.

The TCR sequence derives from a woman between 50 and 59 years old with COVID-19, enrolled during active disease. In this chain, TRBV7-2 is recombined with TRBJ2-4; TRBD2 could be the D gene, as 6 bases match. Material: peripheral blood. The CDR3 is CASKFGGSNIQYF. The nucleotide sequence reads as follows: TGTGCCAGCAAATTTGGGGGGAGTAACATTCAGTACTTC. With the portions outside the CDR3 filled from the reference TRBV7-2 and TRBJ2-4 genes, the complete variable region becomes GAGVSQSPSNKVTEKGKDVELRCDPISGHTALYWYRQSLGQGLEFLIYFQGNSAPDKSGLPSDRFSAERTGGSVSTLTIQRTQQEDSAVYLCASKFGGSNIQYFGAGTRLSVL.